Below, one TCR beta chain is given with its context. Its antigen is not known. The V end was cut by 3 bases, the J end by 4 bases, with 7 bases between. The CDR3 covers 12 residues. CDR1 DFQATT and CDR2 SNEGSKA come from the germline V gene (reference sequence). Repertoires were generated with immunoSEQ multiplex PCR, while TCRdb's copy carries only in-frame clones and drops some. The sample includes fewer than 250,000 clones, roughly 92% of them seen just once. This record comes from a study of T cell responses to AZD1222 COVID-19 vaccine. Study-level results: Spike-specific TCR breadth and depth went up after people got two AZD1222 doses. Donors were largely white British and mainly female; clonal diversity was possibly underestimated. Sampled repertoires all dated from after the peak T cell response. Nearly half of spike-specific TCRs reportedly go after variant regions that carry no mutations.

The source is an adult in good health. The sequencing used peripheral blood, collected on day 0 of AZD1222 vaccination. The chain uses TRBV20-1 and TRBJ1-5; D is uncertain. CDR3 sequence (DNA): TGCAGTGCTAGTCCTTCGAATCAGCCCCAGCATTTT. This codes for CSASPSNQPQHF.